A selection of T cell receptor beta chains follows, all from one sample in a study of beta chain features in type 1 diabetes. Libraries were prepared by immunoSEQ multiplex PCR; TCRdb keeps only in-frame clonotypes and omits some of them. Among under 800,000 clones listed, roughly 15% were seen once. Sequencing was performed on naive CD4+ T cells from blood. The receptors shown here come from a young man in good health. Both conserved end residues are part of each CDR3. Fields, in order: CDR3 length, J gene, V gene, D gene, clone size, CDR3 protein, CDR3 DNA. A D gene is named only where the DNA matches it firmly. Some rows mark clone size as missing; the rest say once, few, many or name a class of expanded clone.

16 | TRBJ1-5 | TRBV7-2 | - | - | CASSPGGGIGNQPQHF | TGTGCCAGCAGCCCCGGGGGGGGAATAGGCAATCAGCCCCAGCATTTT
15 | TRBJ1-2 | TRBV10-3 | TRBD1 | few | CAIRKDDRGGYGYTF | TGTGCCATCAGGAAGGACGACAGGGGAGGCTATGGCTACACCTTC
13 | TRBJ2-7 | TRBV28 | TRBD2 | few | CASRPGGRYEQYF | TGTGCCAGCAGGCCGGGAGGCCGCTACGAGCAGTACTTC
16 | TRBJ2-3 | TRBV5-1 | TRBD1 | - | CASSPSPTGGADTQYF | TGCGCCAGCAGCCCAAGCCCTACAGGGGGCGCAGATACGCAGTATTTT
13 | TRBJ1-2 | TRBV5-1 | - | - | CASSLDRALGYTF | TGCGCCAGCAGCTTGGACAGGGCCCTGGGCTACACCTTC
13 | TRBJ1-1 | TRBV11-3 | - | few | CASSRRRETEAFF | TGTGCCAGCAGCAGACGTCGGGAAACTGAAGCTTTCTTT
17 | TRBJ1-2 | TRBV4-3 | - | few | CASSQDPVSQTNYGYTF | TGCGCCAGCAGCCAAGATCCGGTTTCTCAAACTAACTATGGCTACACCTTC
12 | TRBJ1-6 | TRBV6-6 | TRBD1 | - | CASRDRGFTLHF | TGTGCCAGCAGAGACAGGGGTTTCACCCTCCACTTT
17 | TRBJ1-4 | TRBV27 | - | - | CASSLWGRPAPNEKLFF | TGTGCCAGCAGTTTATGGGGCAGGCCGGCGCCTAATGAAAAACTGTTTTTT
13 | TRBJ2-7 | TRBV18 | - | few | CASSGGLSYEQYF | TGTGCCAGCTCAGGGGGGCTCTCCTACGAGCAGTACTTC
17 | TRBJ2-5 | TRBV12-5 | TRBD2 | - | CASGLHRGGRGRETQYF | TGTGCTAGTGGTTTGCACCGAGGCGGGAGGGGTAGAGAGACCCAGTACTTC
12 | TRBJ2-3 | TRBV29-1 | - | - | CSADTSTDTQYF | TGCAGCGCCGATACTAGCACAGATACGCAGTATTTT